The source of this T cell receptor (beta chain) is a study of T cells in Graves' hyperthyroidism and ophthalmopathy. Findings and caveats of the study: Ophthalmopathy cases were set apart from stable hyperthyroidism by a 13 V-J model. Most thyroid clonotypes with frequency above 0.001 were detected in blood.

The V and J ends lost 3 bases and 0 bases respectively, with 20 bases between them. Germline-derived CDR1 and CDR2 are GTSNPN and SVGIG (reference sequence). The CDR3 spans 17 residues. In its sample, this clonotype was seen many times. Its matching antigen is unknown. It was RNA transcripts that yielded the amplified TCR beta CDR3 regions. RT-PCR in the first round (using the HTBI primer set) targeted the TCR CDR3. TCRdb analysed the multiplex PCR reads with MiXCR anew, one entry per CDR3 protein. The repertoire has 600,000 or so distinct CDR3 sequences, around 14% of them found once; the top ten carry roughly 7%.

The clonotype originates from a woman aged 18-29 years with Graves' ophthalmopathy. The specimen was blood. V is TRBV30 and J is TRBJ1-1; D unresolved. This CDR3 is CAWSALWAGSLNTEAFF. Here the CDR3 DNA reads TGTGCCTGGAGCGCCTTGTGGGCAGGCAGCCTGAACACTGAAGCTTTCTTT.